The rows below give T cell receptor beta chains drawn from one sample of a study of radiotherapy plus CTLA-4 blockade in lung cancer. TCRdb's copy holds only in-frame clones and misses some; the assay was immunoSEQ multiplex PCR. Counted here are some 74,000 clones, around four fifths occurring once; the ten biggest clones make up around 7.1%. Sequencing was performed on peripheral blood, taken from a patient treated with radiotherapy plus ipilimumab. The receptors were sampled from a human donor with non-small cell lung cancer who had a complete response to radiotherapy plus ipilimumab. Each CDR3 is given with its conserved first and last residue. A D gene is named only where the DNA matches it firmly. For some rows the clone size is stated as once, few or many, or as a class when expanded; others skip it.

v_gene,abundance,d_gene,j_gene,CDR3aa,CDR3nt
TRBV4-1,NA,TRBD2,TRBJ2-3,CASSQREAGGLGGLHTQYF,TGCGCCAGCAGCCAAAGGGAAGCGGGGGGTCTGGGGGGTCTGCATACGCAGTATTTT
TRBV7-9,once,TRBD1,TRBJ2-1,CASILQGASNEQFF,TGTGCCAGCATCCTACAGGGGGCCAGCAATGAGCAGTTCTTC
TRBV18,NA,NA,TRBJ1-3,CASSPNSQGGNTIYF,TGTGCCAGCTCACCAAACTCCCAGGGAGGAAACACCATATATTTT
TRBV6-5,once,NA,TRBJ2-1,CASSIGQQLYNEQFF,TGTGCCAGCAGTATCGGGCAGCAGCTCTACAATGAGCAGTTCTTC
TRBV19,once,NA,TRBJ2-7,CASSISTFSYEQYF,TGTGCCAGTAGTATTAGCACTTTTTCCTACGAGCAGTACTTC
TRBV25-1,NA,TRBD1,TRBJ1-3,CASAKQGDSGNTIYF,TGTGCCAGCGCCAAACAGGGGGACTCTGGAAACACCATATATTTT
TRBV19,NA,NA,TRBJ2-1,CASSIVFPAVQNEQFF,TGTGCCAGTAGTATAGTTTTCCCGGCTGTCCAAAATGAGCAGTTCTTC
TRBV4-1,many,NA,TRBJ1-6,CASSQVERRSGSPLHF,TGCGCCAGCAGCCAAGTAGAAAGGAGGAGTGGATCACCCCTCCACTTT
TRBV6-5,NA,TRBD1,TRBJ2-7,CASRKTGQGTYEQYF,TGTGCCAGCAGAAAGACGGGACAGGGGACCTACGAGCAGTACTTC
TRBV2,NA,NA,TRBJ2-2,CASRPTETGELFF,TGTGCCAGCAGGCCTACGGAAACCGGGGAGCTGTTTTTT
TRBV9,NA,TRBD1,TRBJ1-3,CASSSTGGTGNTIYF,TGTGCCAGCAGCAGCACAGGGGGCACTGGAAACACCATATATTTT
TRBV15,NA,NA,TRBJ2-1,CATSPTGIGNEQFF,TGTGCCACCAGTCCAACAGGGATTGGCAATGAGCAGTTCTTC
TRBV5-5,NA,NA,TRBJ2-1,CASSLAYEVYNEQFF,TGTGCCAGCAGCTTGGCCTACGAGGTTTACAATGAGCAGTTCTTC
TRBV30,NA,TRBD2,TRBJ2-3,CAWTGLGTDTQYF,TGTGCCTGGACCGGACTAGGGACAGATACGCAGTATTTT
TRBV29-1,NA,NA,TRBJ1-4,CSVGGGREKLFF,TGCAGCGTTGGGGGGGGACGTGAAAAACTGTTTTTT
TRBV5-5,NA,NA,TRBJ2-6,CASSLGRQGSSGANVLTF,TGTGCCAGCAGCTTGGGTCGCCAGGGGTCCTCTGGGGCCAACGTCCTGACTTTC
TRBV6-1,few,NA,TRBJ2-7,CASSERRGRHYEQYF,TGTGCCAGCAGTGAAAGGCGAGGGAGACACTACGAGCAGTACTTC
TRBV5-1,NA,NA,TRBJ2-1,CASSLGGQSSYNEQFF,TGCGCCAGCAGCTTGGGCGGACAGAGCTCCTACAATGAGCAGTTCTTC
TRBV11-3,few,TRBD1,TRBJ1-4,CASSLGQGFEKLFF,TGTGCCAGCAGCTTGGGACAGGGATTTGAAAAACTGTTTTTT
TRBV4-1,NA,NA,TRBJ2-2,CASSELGFLTGELFF,TGCGCCAGCAGCGAACTAGGGTTCCTTACCGGGGAGCTGTTTTTT
TRBV7-2,NA,NA,TRBJ1-1,CASSSTGTEAFF,TGTGCCAGCAGCTCCACGGGCACTGAAGCTTTCTTT
TRBV2,NA,NA,TRBJ1-5,CASTEEGGQPQHF,TGTGCCAGCACAGAGGAAGGTGGTCAGCCCCAGCATTTT
TRBV28,NA,NA,TRBJ1-2,CASRGGARDGYTF,TGTGCCAGCAGGGGGGGGGCCCGCGATGGCTACACCTTC
TRBV6-1,NA,NA,TRBJ1-1,CASSVEIRKTEAFF,TGTGCCAGCAGTGTAGAGATCCGGAAGACTGAAGCTTTCTTT
TRBV7-2,NA,TRBD1,TRBJ1-2,CASSPGPGQGAPYTF,TGTGCCAGCAGCCCGGGGCCCGGACAGGGGGCCCCTTACACCTTC
TRBV25-1,NA,NA,TRBJ2-5,CASSEYRETQYF,TGTGCCAGCAGTGAATATCGGGAGACCCAGTACTTC
TRBV5-5,NA,TRBD2,TRBJ2-3,CASSRYDSGRADTQYF,TGTGCCAGCAGTCGTTACGACAGCGGGAGGGCAGATACGCAGTATTTT
TRBV15,once,NA,TRBJ2-1,CATSIDAPDSSSYNEQFF,TGTGCCACCAGCATCGACGCACCGGACAGCAGCTCCTACAATGAGCAGTTCTTC
TRBV11-2,NA,NA,TRBJ1-2,CASSPYGTPDGYTF,TGTGCCAGCAGCCCTTACGGGACCCCGGACGGCTACACCTTC
TRBV11-2,NA,TRBD2,TRBJ2-7,CASSWGGYEQYF,TGTGCCAGCAGCTGGGGGGGGTACGAGCAGTACTTC
TRBV5-1,NA,TRBD1,TRBJ2-7,CASSAGQGIPSEQYF,TGCGCCAGCAGCGCCGGACAGGGAATTCCTAGTGAGCAGTACTTC
TRBV19,NA,NA,TRBJ1-4,CASSNMGAAIGKLFF,TGTGCCAGTAGTAATATGGGGGCGGCGATTGGAAAACTGTTTTTT
TRBV7-9,NA,NA,TRBJ1-1,CASSENRLEAFF,TGTGCCAGCAGCGAAAACCGGCTTGAAGCTTTCTTT
TRBV5-1,once,NA,TRBJ2-5,CASSLGLTPETQYF,TGCGCCAGCAGCTTGGGCTTGACACCAGAGACCCAGTACTTC
TRBV28,NA,TRBD2,TRBJ2-3,CASSLLTSGSEGDTQYF,TGTGCCAGCAGTTTATTGACTAGCGGCTCAGAGGGAGATACGCAGTATTTT
TRBV6-6,NA,NA,TRBJ1-5,CASSYSVPYSNQPQHF,TGTGCCAGCAGTTACTCGGTGCCGTATAGCAATCAGCCCCAGCATTTT
TRBV4-1,NA,NA,TRBJ2-6,CASSQVAGANVLTF,TGCGCCAGCAGCCAAGTAGCTGGGGCCAACGTCCTGACTTTC
TRBV19,NA,NA,TRBJ2-5,CASSPWTQKETQYF,TGTGCCAGTAGTCCTTGGACACAGAAAGAGACCCAGTACTTC
TRBV7-9,NA,NA,TRBJ2-4,CASSPRNLGGKNIQYF,TGTGCCAGCAGCCCTCGGAACTTAGGCGGCAAAAACATTCAGTACTTC
TRBV14,NA,NA,TRBJ1-4,CASSQGLGWELFF,TGTGCCAGCAGCCAAGGCCTCGGCTGGGAACTGTTTTTT